The present TCR beta chain was sequenced within a study of response to subunit inactivated influenza vaccine. TCRdb used MiXCR to reprocess the RT-PCR reads, holding one entry per CDR3 protein. In the table there are about 520,000 distinct CDR3 sequences, 25% of which are singletons. Study observations and caveats: Seasonal influenza vaccination, on each occasion, was suggested by the authors to recruit few new T cells.

The CDR3 runs to 15 residues. V dropped 9 bases and J dropped 4; count of bases not matched to a gene: 12. Germline CDR1 and CDR2: WSHSY and SAAADI. For this clonotype: Its specificity is unknown.

The chain combines TRBV10-2 with TRBJ2-1, with 7 bases fitting TRBD1. The origin of this receptor is a middle-aged man who received an inactivated influenza vaccine. The sequences come from CD4+ T cells sorted from PBMCs, collected 5 days after vaccination. CDR3 protein: CASLDRENKYNEQFF. CDR3 in DNA: TGCGCCAGTCTAGACAGGGAAAACAAATACAATGAGCAGTTCTTC.